This T cell receptor (beta chain) was found in a study of PD-L1 blockade in urothelial cancer. About the study: Samples of blood were analyzed 3 weeks (second dose) and 6 weeks after treatment start. Median blood clonality was around 0.074, with 86,000 or so unique TCRs.

Germline assignment: CDR1 SGHAT and CDR2 FQNNGV. The CDR3 covers 14 residues. The V gene lost 3 bases and the J gene lost 0 bases, with 7 bases spanning the gap. In this sample, this clone turned up once. Sequencing used immunoSEQ multiplex PCR; TCRdb keeps in-frame clones, though not all of them. The sample lists about 69,000 clones, approximately 88% occurring once. Disease in patients was locally advanced or metastatic urothelial carcinoma. Material: PBMCs, obtained around atezolizumab (anti-PD-L1) treatment. This clonotype was sampled from a man between 60 and 75 years old with urothelial cancer. The genes are TRBV11-2 and TRBJ2-3, with D possibly matching TRBD2 (6 bases). Here the CDR3 DNA reads TGTGCCAGCAGCTTTGGGACTAGCACAGATACGCAGTATTTT. This sequence encodes CASSFGTSTDTQYF.